This TCR beta chain stems from a study of T-cell memory formation after mild COVID-19. The wider study: The TCR clusters were mostly specific to one donor. Overall study results and limits: A second wave expanding day 15 to 37 was CD4+-biased; contracting clones were balanced. Of the contracting clones, CD4+ ones lay mainly in CM and EM, and CD8+ ones in EMRA.

5'RACE primed from the constant segment yielded TCR alpha and TCR beta cDNA libraries bearing sample barcodes and UMIs. MiXCR was run by TCRdb on the 5' RACE reads, yielding one entry per CDR3 protein. The profile shows 350,000 to 500,000 distinct CDR3 sequences, roughly 20% of them singletons. Trimming removed 6 bases from V and 4 bases from J, with 16 bases in between. The CDR3 length is 15 residues. Germline loops: CDR1 SGHAT, CDR2 FQNNGV. Points on this clonotype: Its target is unknown.

This chain uses TRBV11-2 with TRBJ2-1, with D possibly matching TRBD2 (5 bases). The sequenced sample was PBMCs or a T cell subset sorted from them (not recorded which). The source of this sequence is an adult woman who had mild COVID-19 (a few samples of this study predate the infection). Cell type and time point are not known. CDR3 bases: TGTGCCAGCAGACTAGTATCGGCGAGTTACAATGAGCAGTTCTTC. This codes for CASRLVSASYNEQFF.